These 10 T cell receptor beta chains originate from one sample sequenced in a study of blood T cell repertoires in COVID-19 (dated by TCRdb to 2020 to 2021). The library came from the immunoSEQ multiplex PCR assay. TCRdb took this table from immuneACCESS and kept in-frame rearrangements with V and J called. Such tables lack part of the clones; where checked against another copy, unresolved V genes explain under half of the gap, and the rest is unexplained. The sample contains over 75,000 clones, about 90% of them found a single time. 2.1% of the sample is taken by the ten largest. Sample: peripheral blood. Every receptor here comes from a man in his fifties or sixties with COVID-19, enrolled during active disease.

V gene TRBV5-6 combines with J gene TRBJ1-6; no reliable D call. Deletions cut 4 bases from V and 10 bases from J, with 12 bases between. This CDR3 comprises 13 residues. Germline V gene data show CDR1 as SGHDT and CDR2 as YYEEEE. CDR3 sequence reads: CASSPLGRSPLHF. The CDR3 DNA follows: TGTGCCAGCAGCCCTTTGGGCAGATCACCCCTCCACTTT.

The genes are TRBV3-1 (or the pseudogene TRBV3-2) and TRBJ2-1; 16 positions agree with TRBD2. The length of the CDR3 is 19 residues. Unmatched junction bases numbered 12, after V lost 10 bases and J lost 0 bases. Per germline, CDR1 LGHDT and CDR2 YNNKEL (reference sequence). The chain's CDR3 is CATPRPGLAGGSSYNEQFF. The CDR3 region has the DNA TGTGCCACCCCCCGTCCGGGACTAGCGGGGGGGAGCTCCTACAATGAGCAGTTCTTC.

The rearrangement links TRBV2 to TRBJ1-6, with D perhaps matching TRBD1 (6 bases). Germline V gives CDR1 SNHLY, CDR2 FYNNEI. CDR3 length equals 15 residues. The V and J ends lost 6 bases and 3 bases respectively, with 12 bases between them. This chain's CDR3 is CASSGGPGYNSPLHF. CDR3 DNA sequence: TGTGCCAGCAGCGGGGGGCCTGGCTATAATTCACCCCTCCACTTT. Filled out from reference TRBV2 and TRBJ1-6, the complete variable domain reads EPEVTQTPSHQVTQMGQEVILRCVPISNHLYFYWYRQILGQKVEFLVSFYNNEISEKSEIFDDQFSVERPDGSNFTLKIRSTKLEDSAMYFCASSGGPGYNSPLHFGNGTRLTVT.

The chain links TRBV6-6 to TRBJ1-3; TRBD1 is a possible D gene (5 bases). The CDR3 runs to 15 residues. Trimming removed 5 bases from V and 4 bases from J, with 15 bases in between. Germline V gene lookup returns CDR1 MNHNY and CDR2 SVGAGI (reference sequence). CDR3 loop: CASSVGGGRGNTIYF. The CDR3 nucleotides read TGTGCCAGCAGTGTCGGGGGGGGTAGGGGAAACACCATATATTTT.

The CDR3 spells CSALTRDRVNYGYTF. CDR3 nucleotides: TGCAGCGCCCTAACCAGGGACAGGGTGAACTATGGCTACACCTTC. The genes are TRBV29-1 and TRBJ1-2, with 9 bases matching TRBD1. V trimming: 7 bases; J trimming: 2 bases; junction bases outside the gene matches: 11. In germline, CDR1 is SQVTM, CDR2 ANQGSEA. This CDR3 contains 15 residues. Full variable domain (remainder filled in from reference TRBV29-1 and TRBJ1-2): SAVISQKPSRDICQRGTSLTIQCQVDSQVTMMFWYRQQPGQSLTLIATANQGSEATYESGFVIDKFPISRPNLTFSTLTVSNMSPEDSSIYLCSALTRDRVNYGYTFGSGTRLTVV.

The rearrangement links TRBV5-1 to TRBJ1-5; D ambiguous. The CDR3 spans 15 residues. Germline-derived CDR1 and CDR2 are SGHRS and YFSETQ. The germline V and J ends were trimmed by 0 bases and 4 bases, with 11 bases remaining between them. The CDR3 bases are TGCGCCAGCAGCTTGGATGGGCAGCGGAATCAGCCCCAGCATTTT. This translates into CASSLDGQRNQPQHF.

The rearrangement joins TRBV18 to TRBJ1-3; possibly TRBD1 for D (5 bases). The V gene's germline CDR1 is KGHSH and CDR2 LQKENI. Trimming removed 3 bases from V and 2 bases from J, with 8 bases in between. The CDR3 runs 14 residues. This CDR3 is CASSPEGAGNTIYF. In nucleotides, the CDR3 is TGTGCCAGCTCACCGGAAGGGGCTGGAAACACCATATATTTT.

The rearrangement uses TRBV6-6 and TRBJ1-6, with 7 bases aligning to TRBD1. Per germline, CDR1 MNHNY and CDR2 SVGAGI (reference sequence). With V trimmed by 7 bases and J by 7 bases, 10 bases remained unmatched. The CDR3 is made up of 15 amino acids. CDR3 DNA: TGTGCCAGCAATGAGGGGGCGTTTGAAAATTCACCCCTCCACTTT. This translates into CASNEGAFENSPLHF.

The CDR3 reads CASSSPPSGGAGANVLTF. CDR3 nucleotide sequence: TGCGCCAGCAGCTCCCCTCCTAGCGGGGGGGCTGGGGCCAACGTCCTGACTTTC. The chain links TRBV5-1 to TRBJ2-6; 12 bases agree with TRBD2. The CDR3 covers 18 residues. Germline trimming cut 3 bases from V and 2 bases from J; bases unmatched to any gene: 6. Germline V gene sequence: CDR1 SGHRS, CDR2 YFSETQ.

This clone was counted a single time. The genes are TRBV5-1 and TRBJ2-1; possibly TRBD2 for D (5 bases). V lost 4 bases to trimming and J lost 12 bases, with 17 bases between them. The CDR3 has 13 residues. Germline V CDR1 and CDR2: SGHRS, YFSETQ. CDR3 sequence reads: CASSPSAEGGQFF. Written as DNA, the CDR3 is TGCGCCAGCAGCCCCTCGGCTGAGGGTGGGCAGTTCTTC.